A single sample is the source of the 26 T cell receptor beta chains below, sequenced in a study of T cell repertoires in aging, cancer and after chemotherapy (dated by TCRdb to about 2019). TCR beta rearrangements were amplified from genomic DNA extracted from peripheral blood rather than from sorted cells or RNA. This sample was sequenced with an Illumina MiSeq. Using a mixed TRB-A/B primer pool, multiplex touch-down PCR amplified rearranged TRB sequences covering the V, D and J segments. Clones were called with MiXCR by TCRdb after fastp trimmed the public reads at Q25, and only in-frame beta chains were retained. Each CDR3 protein appears once, grouped with its most common genes and DNA. The sample profile shows some 1,700 distinct CDR3 sequences; roughly a quarter of them were found once. The ten biggest clones cover 22% of the sample. The material sequenced was blood. All receptors derive from a human donor with a solid tumor.

This clonotype was found once. This chain connects TRBV11-3 to TRBJ2-3, with D unclear. The CDR3 is 15 residues long. Germline loops: CDR1 SGHNT, CDR2 YENEEA. V lost 10 bases and J 3 bases, leaving 20 bases between the germline ends. CDR3 sequence reads: CATQLLRAATDTQYF. For the CDR3, the DNA is TGTGCCACCCAACTCCTTCGGGCGGCTACAGATACGCAGTATTTT.

This clonotype came up a few times. The rearrangement uses TRBV5-8 and TRBJ1-1; 7 bases are a match to TRBD1. Germline V gives CDR1 SGHTS, CDR2 YDEGEE. V lost 4 bases and J lost 1; bases outside the gene matches: 4. This CDR3 contains 14 residues. This CDR3 is CASSTWTGNTEAFF. The CDR3 nucleotides are TGTGCCAGCAGCACCTGGACAGGGAACACTGAAGCTTTCTTT.

This clonotype ranks as medium-sized (0.01 to 0.1%). The gene calls are TRBV6-5 and TRBJ2-1; D unresolved. The CDR3 totals 15 residues. Germline assignment: CDR1 MNHEY and CDR2 SVGAGI. V was cut by 4 bases and J by 4 bases, with 14 bases left in between. This CDR3 reads CASSWAVTHYNEQFF. The CDR3 DNA follows: TGTGCCAGCAGTTGGGCCGTGACACATTACAATGAGCAGTTCTTC.

By proportion, this clonotype is large (0.1 to 1%). The rearrangement uses TRBV20-1 and TRBJ1-1; 7 nucleotides align to TRBD1. The CDR3 has 13 residues. V was clipped by 2 bases and J by 5 bases; unmatched bases: 5. Germline CDR1 is DFQATT and CDR2 is SNEGSKA (reference sequence). Written as DNA, the CDR3 is TGCAGTGCTAGACTACAGGGGAGAACTGAAGCTTTCTTT. It is translated as CSARLQGRTEAFF.

A note on this clonotype: An end of the junction does not agree with germline; a read error may underlie this. The V call is TRBV4-2, the J call TRBJ2-2, with D possibly TRBD2 on 5 matching bases. Germline CDR1 LGHNA, CDR2 YNFKEQ. The CDR3 covers 15 residues. CDR3 nucleotides: TGTGCCAGAAGCCAAGCGGTCGACTTCACCGGGGAGCTGTTTTTT. Amino acid sequence: CARSQAVDFTGELFF.

This clonotype was seen a handful of times. The chain uses TRBV7-9 and TRBJ2-1, with unresolved D. V was shortened by 8 bases and J by 5 bases, with 10 bases between the two germline ends. The germline V gene encodes CDR1 SEHNR and CDR2 FQNEAQ (reference sequence). This CDR3 region has 12 residues. CDR3 loop: CASLRLDNEQFF. The DNA of the CDR3 is TGTGCCAGCCTTAGGCTCGACAATGAGCAGTTCTTC. Full variable domain (remainder filled in from reference TRBV7-9 and TRBJ2-1): DTGVSQNPRHKITKRGQNVTFRCDPISEHNRLYWYRQTLGQGPEFLTYFQNEAQLEKSRLLSDRFSAERPKGSFSTLEIQRTEQGDSAMYLCASLRLDNEQFFGPGTRLTVL.

This clonotype qualifies as large. The rearrangement joins TRBV29-1 to TRBJ2-1; D is perhaps TRBD2 (5 bases). The CDR3 contains 16 residues. Between the trimmed V and J ends, which lost 3 bases and 6 bases, there was a span of 21 bases. Germline V gene data show CDR1 as SQVTM and CDR2 as ANQGSEA. CDR3 DNA sequence: TGCAGCGTTGAGTTGGAGTTCGGAGGAGTCCTCAATGAGCAGTTCTTC. It encodes CSVELEFGGVLNEQFF.

J is TRBJ2-7 and V is TRBV6-4, with 10 bases lining up with TRBD2. Germline-derived CDR1 and CDR2 are MRHNA and SNTAGT. V dropped 7 bases and J dropped 9; count of bases not matched to a gene: 6. The length of the CDR3 is 12 residues. Here the CDR3 reads CASTPSGRGQYF. CDR3 nucleotide sequence: TGTGCCAGCACCCCTAGCGGGAGAGGGCAGTACTTC.

This clonotype qualifies as medium-sized. The chain couples TRBV20-1 to TRBJ2-1; 10 bases match TRBD2. Unmatched junction bases numbered 8, after V lost 5 bases and J lost 4 bases. The germline gives CDR1 DFQATT, CDR2 SNEGSKA (reference sequence). The CDR3 has 15 residues. The CDR3 coding sequence is TGCAGTGCTGATAGCGGGAGGTACCTGTACAATGAGCAGTTCTTC. Amino acids: CSADSGRYLYNEQFF.

The table lists this clonotype with a few counts. The junction and the germline gene differ at one end; a read error may be behind it. The gene calls are TRBV7-7 and TRBJ2-1, with 11 bases aligning to TRBD1. Looked up from germline, CDR1 is SSHAT and CDR2 is FNYEAQ (reference sequence). This CDR3 contains 14 residues. CDR3 nucleotide sequence: TGTGCTAGCAGCCTGGGACAGGGGGGAAATGAGCAGTTCTTC. This codes for CASSLGQGGNEQFF.

This clonotype was counted only a few times. The rearrangement uses TRBV4-1 and TRBJ1-6; 10 bases match TRBD1. From germline, CDR1 is MGHRA and CDR2 YSYEKL. CDR3 length: 17 residues. J was trimmed by 5 bases and V by 1 base; bases with no gene match: 5. DNA for the CDR3: TGCGCCAGCAGCCAAGGACAGGGGGCTAGAGATAATTCACCCCTCCACTTT. Its translation: CASSQGQGARDNSPLHF.

The rearrangement links TRBV27 to TRBJ2-5; D gene ambiguous. Looked up from germline, CDR1 is MNHEY and CDR2 is SMNVEV (reference sequence). Trimming removed 4 bases from V and 11 bases from J, with 20 bases in between. The CDR3 is made up of 14 amino acids. CDR3 residues: CASSYGLITNEQYF. As DNA, the CDR3 is TGTGCCAGCAGTTACGGGCTAATTACGAATGAGCAGTACTTC.

This clonotype was seen only a few times. This chain joins TRBV11-3 and TRBJ1-1, with unresolved D. The length of the CDR3 is 17 residues. CDR1 is SGHNT, CDR2 YENEEA, per germline. V was pared by 1 base and J by 1 base, with 16 bases between. The CDR3 DNA follows: TGTGCCAGCAGCTTAGCTGGGTCGCCCGGCCGGAACACTGAAGCTTTCTTT. Its translation is CASSLAGSPGRNTEAFF.

This clonotype has more than one count but fewer than ten. This chain uses TRBV5-1 with TRBJ1-2, with 7 positions matching TRBD1. This CDR3 region has 14 residues. With V trimmed by 4 bases and J by 2 bases, 5 bases remained unmatched. Per the germline V gene, CDR1 is SGHRS and CDR2 is YFSETQ. The CDR3 DNA reads as TGCGCCAGCAGCGCCGGACAGGCAAACTATGGCTACACCTTC. It yields the protein CASSAGQANYGYTF.

The chain employs TRBV30 and TRBJ1-2; TRBD1 matches at 11 bases. J was trimmed by 10 bases and V by 2 bases; bases with no gene match: 6. The germline gives CDR1 GTSNPN, CDR2 SVGIG (reference sequence). The CDR3 totals 13 residues. CDR3 residues: CAWSRDRGSDYTF. CDR3 nucleotide sequence: TGTGCCTGGAGTCGGGACAGGGGGAGTGACTACACCTTC.

About this clonotype itself: One end of the junction varies from germline; a read error may be responsible. The chain employs TRBV12-3 or TRBV12-4 and TRBJ2-1; no firm D call. The CDR3 loop spans 11 amino acids. The CDR3 sequence is CGSRSWDEQFF. CDR3 DNA sequence: TGTGGCAGCAGGTCCTGGGATGAGCAGTTCTTC.

This clonotype was counted only a few times. V usage is TRBV15 and J usage is TRBJ2-2; 8 nucleotides agree with TRBD2. Trimming took 0 bases from V and 7 from J; bases not matched to a gene: 10. Germline V gene data show CDR1 as LNHNV and CDR2 as YYDKDF (reference sequence). CDR3 size: 17 residues. CDR3: CATSRDRSSGSLGELFF. CDR3 sequence (DNA): TGTGCCACCAGCAGAGATCGGTCTAGCGGGTCGCTCGGGGAGCTGTTTTTT.

This clonotype was picked up a small number of times. The rearrangement joins TRBV11-2 to TRBJ1-5; weak D call: TRBD1 (6 bases). Germline lookup yields CDR1 SGHAT and CDR2 FQNNGV. CDR3 length: 14 amino acids. The germline V and J ends were trimmed by 5 bases and 5 bases, with 13 bases remaining between them. CDR3 nucleotides: TGTGCCAGCAGCGTACAGGGTCCCCATCAGCCCCAGCATTTT. Translated: CASSVQGPHQPQHF. Based on the CDR3 plus reference TRBV11-2 and TRBJ1-5, the full variable domain is EAGVAQSPRYKIIEKRQSVAFWCNPISGHATLYWYQQILGQGPKLLIQFQNNGVVDDSQLPKDRFSAERLKGVDSTLKIQPAKLEDSAVYLCASSVQGPHQPQHFGDGTRLSIL.

The rearrangement joins TRBV28 to TRBJ2-7, with 8 bases fitting TRBD1. Looked up from germline, CDR1 is MDHEN and CDR2 is SYDVKM. Germline trimming cut 7 bases from V and 6 bases from J; bases unmatched to any gene: 8. The CDR3 totals 13 residues. The CDR3: CASNKGQVAEQYF. DNA for the CDR3: TGTGCCAGCAATAAGGGACAGGTTGCCGAGCAGTACTTC.

Note on this clonotype: A much more abundant neighbour one base away suggests this may be a read error. The chain employs TRBV29-1 and TRBJ1-1; D call uncertain. Germline-derived CDR1 and CDR2 are SQVTM and ANQGSEA. Trimming removed 6 bases at V and 5 bases at J, with 13 bases between. The CDR3 runs to 12 residues. Written as DNA, the CDR3 is TGCAGCGTCTCATTGGGCGGGACTGAAGCTTTCTTT. Translation gives CSVSLGGTEAFF.

This clonotype is categorized as large. This chain connects TRBV11-2 to TRBJ2-1, with D uncertain. Germline CDR1 is SGHAT and CDR2 is FQNNGV. Trimming left V 1 base short and J 9 bases short, with 1 base between. CDR3 length: 10 residues. CDR3 in DNA: TGTGCCAGCAGCTTAGTTGAGCAGTTCTTC. Amino acid sequence: CASSLVEQFF. The complete variable domain, with remaining parts taken from reference TRBV11-2 and TRBJ2-1, reads EAGVAQSPRYKIIEKRQSVAFWCNPISGHATLYWYQQILGQGPKLLIQFQNNGVVDDSQLPKDRFSAERLKGVDSTLKIQPAKLEDSAVYLCASSLVEQFFGPGTRLTVL.

The rearrangement joins TRBV11-2 to TRBJ2-7, with 11 bases aligning to TRBD2. The CDR3 runs 15 residues. V shed 1 base, J shed 6 bases, and the junction held 5 bases outside the gene matches. Germline CDR1 SGHAT, CDR2 FQNNGV. The CDR3 loop reads CASSLGLAGRGEQYF. The CDR3 nucleotides are TGTGCCAGCAGCTTAGGACTAGCGGGGAGGGGCGAGCAGTACTTC.

This chain connects TRBV12-3 or TRBV12-4 to TRBJ1-5; TRBD1 aligns across 7 bases. The junction had 5 bases not matched to a gene; V was cut back by 4 bases and J by 5 bases. The CDR3 totals 14 residues. The CDR3 nucleotides read TGTGCCAGCAGTTACGGGACAGATTATCAGCCCCAGCATTTT. Protein product: CASSYGTDYQPQHF.

DNA for the CDR3: TGTGCCAGCAGCTCCATTGACAGGGGCGCGGTTTACAATGAGCAGTTCTTC. Amino acids: CASSSIDRGAVYNEQFF. V is TRBV7-2 and J is TRBJ2-1; 8 bases match TRBD1. This CDR3 contains 17 residues. Trimming cost V 4 bases and J 4 bases; bases outside gene matches: 12. From germline, CDR1 is SGHTA and CDR2 FQGNSA.

This clonotype is categorized as medium-sized. The J gene is TRBJ1-2, the V gene TRBV6-5, with a tentative D call TRBD1 (6 bases). The V end lost 1 base, the J end lost 8 bases, and 17 bases lay between the germline ends. The CDR3 is made up of 15 amino acids. Germline-derived CDR1 and CDR2 are MNHEY and SVGAGI. The CDR3 loop reads CASSYFRGPFGGYTF. As DNA, the CDR3 is TGTGCCAGCAGTTACTTCCGGGGGCCGTTTGGCGGCTACACCTTC.

The chain carries TRBV6-5 and TRBJ2-5; TRBD2 might be the D (6 bases). This CDR3 contains 14 residues. V dropped 6 bases and J dropped 4 bases, with 15 bases sitting between them. Looked up from germline, CDR1 is MNHEY and CDR2 is SVGAGI. CDR3 in amino acids: CASRGHGRRETQYF. In DNA form, the CDR3 reads TGTGCCAGCAGGGGTCATGGGAGGCGAGAGACCCAGTACTTC.